These 23 T cell receptor beta chains were sequenced from one sample in a study of chemoradiotherapy in HPV16-positive cancers. Profiled with immunoSEQ multiplex PCR; TCRdb holds only in-frame clones, not every one. Among 950 to 1,300 clones, roughly 70% were seen once, and the ten largest hold roughly 16%. This sample comprised tumor tissue, obtained from a patient who underwent chemoradiotherapy. Source of these receptors: a human donor with HPV-associated anogenital cancer.

This clone showed up just a few times. The chain carries TRBV9 and TRBJ1-2, with D possibly being TRBD1 (5 bases). The CDR3 spans 14 residues. The V end lost 2 bases, the J end lost 4 bases, and 12 bases lay between the germline ends. Germline V gives CDR1 SGDLS, CDR2 YYNGEE. CDR3 sequence: CASSVAGPSYGYTF. CDR3 nucleotide sequence: TGTGCCAGCAGCGTGGCGGGACCGAGCTATGGCTACACCTTC.

The V and J genes are TRBV29-1 and TRBJ2-7, with D uncertain. Trimming removed 2 bases at V and 5 bases at J, with 7 bases between. Germline CDR1 SQVTM, CDR2 ANQGSEA. The length of the CDR3 is 11 residues. The CDR3 sequence is CSVELLDEQYF. CDR3 coding DNA: TGCAGCGTTGAACTGTTGGACGAGCAGTACTTC.

The chain employs TRBV29-1 and TRBJ2-7; D is possibly TRBD1 or TRBD2 (5 bases each). CDR3 size: 12 residues. CDR1 is SQVTM, CDR2 ANQGSEA, per germline. V lost 7 bases to trimming and J lost 3 bases, with 13 bases between them. CDR3 bases: TGCAGCGCCGGTGGGGGTATCTACGAGCAGTACTTC. Its protein product is CSAGGGIYEQYF.

The rearrangement links TRBV4-2 to TRBJ1-3; D unresolved. Germline loops: CDR1 LGHNA, CDR2 YNFKEQ. Trimming removed 0 bases from V and 4 bases from J, with 19 bases in between. The CDR3 contains 18 residues. CDR3 nucleotide sequence: TGTGCCAGCAGCCAAGAAGGGCCCGTCCCTGGATGGGGAAACACCATATATTTT. It specifies CASSQEGPVPGWGNTIYF.

This chain connects TRBV28 to TRBJ1-2; 12 nucleotides match TRBD1. Unmatched junction bases numbered 5, after V lost 2 bases and J lost 4 bases. This CDR3 spans 16 amino acids. CDR1 is MDHEN and CDR2 is SYDVKM in the germline V gene. The chain's CDR3 is CASSLQGTGGGYGYTF. As DNA, the CDR3 is TGTGCCAGCAGTTTACAAGGGACAGGGGGCGGCTATGGCTACACCTTC.

The chain employs TRBV19 and TRBJ2-1, with TRBD1 matching 9 bases. The trim removed 4 bases at V and 9 bases at J, leaving 4 bases unmatched. CDR1 LNHDA and CDR2 SQIVND come from the germline V gene (reference sequence). The CDR3 runs to 13 residues. CDR3 sequence (DNA): TGTGCCAGTAGTACGACAGGGGGGAGTGAGCAGTTCTTC. Its protein is CASSTTGGSEQFF.

V and J are TRBV4-2 and TRBJ2-7; 12 bases are shared with TRBD2. This CDR3 is 12 amino acids long. With V trimmed by 10 bases and J by 6 bases, 4 bases remained unmatched. The germline V gene encodes CDR1 LGHNA and CDR2 YNFKEQ. DNA of the CDR3: TGTGCCACAGGACTAGCGGGACGCGAGCAGTACTTC. Translating it yields CATGLAGREQYF.

The chain has TRBV28 and TRBJ1-5; perhaps TRBD1 as D (6 bases). The V end was cut by 5 bases, the J end by 3 bases, with 14 bases between. CDR3 size: 15 residues. Germline CDR1 and CDR2: MDHEN and SYDVKM. In nucleotides, the CDR3 is TGTGCCAGCAGTAAGCCCAACAGGGACAATCAGCCCCAGCATTTT. It yields the protein CASSKPNRDNQPQHF.

The rearrangement links TRBV2 to TRBJ1-1, with D possibly TRBD1 on 6 matching bases. V was trimmed by 8 bases and J by 4 bases, leaving 14 bases between them. Germline CDR1 reads SNHLY; CDR2 reads FYNNEI. CDR3 length: 13 amino acids. The CDR3 reads CASGRDTSTEAFF. The CDR3 DNA sequence: TGTGCCAGCGGCCGGGACACTAGCACTGAAGCTTTCTTT. Drawing the rest from reference TRBV2 and TRBJ1-1, the complete variable domain is EPEVTQTPSHQVTQMGQEVILRCVPISNHLYFYWYRQILGQKVEFLVSFYNNEISEKSEIFDDQFSVERPDGSNFTLKIRSTKLEDSAMYFCASGRDTSTEAFFGQGTRLTVV.

V usage is TRBV2 and J usage is TRBJ1-1; no definite D call. V dropped 1 base and J dropped 4 bases, with 7 bases sitting between them. CDR1 and CDR2 (germline): SNHLY, FYNNEI. The CDR3 has 13 residues. The CDR3 protein is CASSEEISTEAFF. The CDR3 DNA sequence: TGTGCCAGCAGTGAAGAGATTTCCACTGAAGCTTTCTTT. Based on the CDR3 plus reference TRBV2 and TRBJ1-1, the full variable domain is EPEVTQTPSHQVTQMGQEVILRCVPISNHLYFYWYRQILGQKVEFLVSFYNNEISEKSEIFDDQFSVERPDGSNFTLKIRSTKLEDSAMYFCASSEEISTEAFFGQGTRLTVV.

The chain carries TRBV29-1 and TRBJ2-2; D is perhaps TRBD1 (6 bases). Germline CDR1 is SQVTM and CDR2 is ANQGSEA. The CDR3 extends over 15 amino acids. V lost 7 bases and J lost 0, with 15 bases in between. The CDR3 is CSASDRTSNTGELFF. CDR3 DNA: TGCAGCGCCTCAGACAGGACGTCGAACACCGGGGAGCTGTTTTTT.

The rearrangement uses TRBV6-5 and TRBJ1-5; perhaps TRBD1 as D (5 bases). Trimming removed 6 bases at V and 0 bases at J, with 12 bases between. The germline V gene encodes CDR1 MNHEY and CDR2 SVGAGI. The CDR3 length is 15 residues. In DNA form, the CDR3 reads TGTGCCAGCAGCCTCGGGGCATCTAGCAATCAGCCCCAGCATTTT. Translating it yields CASSLGASSNQPQHF.

The J gene is TRBJ2-5, the V gene TRBV5-6; D call uncertain. Germline lookup yields CDR1 SGHDT and CDR2 YYEEEE. The CDR3 has 15 residues. Trimming left V 0 bases short and J 2 bases short, with 11 bases between. CDR3 region: CASSLVQAAQETQYF. Written as DNA, the CDR3 is TGTGCCAGCAGCTTGGTTCAGGCAGCTCAAGAGACCCAGTACTTC.

The CDR3 loop is CASSQESQGLGEAFF. The CDR3 DNA reads TGCGCCAGCAGCCAAGAGTCGCAGGGTTTAGGTGAAGCTTTCTTT. The chain employs TRBV4-3 and TRBJ1-1; a possible D gene is TRBD1 (5 bases). The germline V gene encodes CDR1 LGHNA and CDR2 YSLEER. Trimming stripped 0 bases from V and 7 bases from J, with 15 bases between. The CDR3 loop spans 15 amino acids.

The V gene is TRBV19, the J gene TRBJ1-6, with D possibly TRBD1 on 5 matching bases. V was pared by 4 bases and J by 6 bases, with 10 bases between. The CDR3 covers 14 residues. Germline assignment: CDR1 LNHDA and CDR2 SQIVND (reference sequence). Written as DNA, the CDR3 is TGTGCCAGTAGTAATAATGGGGGTAATTCACCCCTCCACTTT. It encodes CASSNNGGNSPLHF. Combining the CDR3 with reference TRBV19 and TRBJ1-6 gives the whole variable domain DGGITQSPKYLFRKEGQNVTLSCEQNLNHDAMYWYRQDPGQGLRLIYYSQIVNDFQKGDIAEGYSVSREKKESFPLTVTSAQKNPTAFYLCASSNNGGNSPLHFGNGTRLTVT.

This sequence joins TRBV6-5 and TRBJ2-1; TRBD1 matches at 8 bases. The CDR3 is 12 amino acids. Germline CDR1 and CDR2: MNHEY and SVGAGI. The ends lost 11 bases at V and 7 bases at J; junction bases unmatched: 7. The CDR3 nucleotides are TGTGCCGCACACAGGGGGAGGAATGAGCAGTTCTTC. This gives the protein CAAHRGRNEQFF.

V is TRBV19 and J is TRBJ2-1; a weak D match, TRBD2 (5 bases). Germline V lookup: CDR1 LNHDA, CDR2 SQIVND (reference sequence). CDR3 length: 11 residues. V was clipped by 6 bases and J by 9 bases, with 9 bases between them. The CDR3 spells CASSLGLEQFF. CDR3 nucleotides: TGTGCCAGTAGCCTAGGACTTGAGCAGTTCTTC.

The chain employs TRBV9 and TRBJ2-7, with D tentatively TRBD1 (6 bases). Trimming took off 0 bases at V and 3 bases at J, with 10 bases between the two ends. The V gene's germline CDR1 is SGDLS and CDR2 YYNGEE. The CDR3 extends over 14 amino acids. The DNA of the CDR3 is TGTGCCAGCAGCGTAGAGGGACAAAACTACGAGCAGTACTTC. It is translated as CASSVEGQNYEQYF. The variable domain in full, with the rest retrieved from reference TRBV9 and TRBJ2-7, is DSGVTQTPKHLITATGQRVTLRCSPRSGDLSVYWYQQSLDQGLQFLIQYYNGEERAKGNILERFSAQQFPDLHSELNLSSLELGDSALYFCASSVEGQNYEQYFGPGTRLTVT.

The rearrangement uses TRBV5-6 and TRBJ2-3; D is uncertain. Germline V gene sequence: CDR1 SGHDT, CDR2 YYEEEE. V lost 6 bases to trimming and J lost 5 bases, with 16 bases between them. The CDR3 consists of 14 residues. In DNA, the CDR3 is TGTGCCAGCACCATTAGTGAGATTGGAGATACGCAGTATTTT. Residues: CASTISEIGDTQYF.

The chain carries TRBV6-1 and TRBJ2-7; D could derive from TRBD1 or TRBD2 (6 bases each). The germline gives CDR1 MNHNS, CDR2 SASEGT. This CDR3 region has 13 residues. V lost 8 bases to trimming and J lost 3 bases, with 14 bases between them. Written as DNA, the CDR3 is TGTGCCAGCTGGGGACACGGGGGCTACGAGCAGTACTTC. Translated, it gives CASWGHGGYEQYF.

This clone was observed a handful of times. This chain connects TRBV10-3 to TRBJ1-2; D is unclear. The germline V and J ends were trimmed by 7 bases and 6 bases, with 18 bases remaining between them. The CDR3 consists of 14 residues. Germline lookup yields CDR1 ENHRY and CDR2 SYGVKD. This CDR3 is CAITTGVPRDGYTF. The CDR3 DNA follows: TGTGCCATCACGACGGGTGTCCCCCGGGATGGCTACACCTTC.

The chain joins TRBV27 to TRBJ2-7; D remains unclear. Germline V gene data show CDR1 as MNHEY and CDR2 as SMNVEV (reference sequence). V lost 5 bases, J lost 7 bases, and 15 bases lay in between. The CDR3 has 13 amino acids. CDR3 in DNA: TGTGCCAGCAGTGGGATGGTCCGTGGTGAGCAGTACTTC. This codes for CASSGMVRGEQYF.

The genes are TRBV5-6 and TRBJ2-1; unclear D gene. This CDR3 has 14 amino acids. Trimming took 6 bases from V and 9 from J, leaving 19 bases between them. CDR1 and CDR2 from the germline V gene are SGHDT and YYEEEE. CDR3 sequence: CASTPGSFRGEQFF. The CDR3 DNA reads TGTGCCAGCACCCCTGGGTCCTTCAGAGGTGAGCAGTTCTTC.